One sample yielded the 20 T cell receptor beta chains listed below, sequenced in a study of CD8+ T cells in alopecia areata. The authors extracted RNA and reverse transcribed it into cDNA as the sequencing template. Only in-frame clones appear in the TCRdb table, and some are missing; sequencing was by immunoSEQ multiplex PCR. The sample contains some 120,000 clones, 40% to 55% of which appear only once. Sequenced: NKG2D-low CD8+ T cells sorted from blood. These receptors came from a human donor with alopecia areata.

V is TRBV29-1 and J is TRBJ2-4, with 8 nucleotides matching TRBD1. V lost 3 bases to trimming and J lost 8 bases; unmatched junction nucleotides: 15. Per germline, CDR1 SQVTM and CDR2 ANQGSEA. The CDR3 runs 16 residues. The CDR3 coding sequence is TGCAGCGTTGACAGGCCTTCGACAGGGGAAGGGGACATTCAGTACTTC. Translated: CSVDRPSTGEGDIQYF.

The CDR3 loop is CSVHQLYF. CDR3 nucleotides: TGCAGCGTTCACCAGCTGTACTTC. The rearrangement joins TRBV29-1 to TRBJ2-5; D not certain. From germline, CDR1 is SQVTM and CDR2 ANQGSEA. CDR3 size: 8 residues. The V end lost 5 bases, the J end lost 13 bases, and 8 bases lay between the germline ends.

This chain connects TRBV29-1 to TRBJ2-5; perhaps TRBD1 as D (6 bases). The end of the DNA fits TRBJ2-7 better, so the J call may be wrong. The CDR3 is 13 residues long. Germline lookup yields CDR1 SQVTM and CDR2 ANQGSEA. The CDR3 region has the DNA TGCAGCGTTGCAACACAGGGTTGGTACGAGCAGTACTTC. Amino acid sequence: CSVATQGWYEQYF.

In this sample, this clone turned up once. This chain uses TRBV9 with TRBJ2-3; a possible D gene is TRBD1 (5 bases). V lost 0 bases and J 0 bases, leaving 8 bases between the germline ends. Germline lookup yields CDR1 SGDLS and CDR2 YYNGEE. The CDR3 spans 15 residues. In DNA, the CDR3 is TGTGCCAGCAGCGTAGGGGGCGCTAGCACAGATACGCAGTATTTT. It specifies CASSVGGASTDTQYF.

The gene calls are TRBV6-5 and TRBJ1-2, with no clear D. Looked up from germline, CDR1 is MNHEY and CDR2 is SVGAGI. Deletions cut 2 bases from V and 5 bases from J, with 6 bases between. The CDR3 totals 12 residues. The CDR3 spells CASSYDAYGYTF. The CDR3 region has the DNA TGTGCCAGCAGTTACGACGCGTATGGCTACACCTTC.

V gene TRBV30 combines with J gene TRBJ2-7; D gene ambiguous. The V and J ends lost 1 base and 1 base respectively, with 8 bases between them. CDR3 length: 13 amino acids. CDR1 and CDR2 from the germline V gene are GTSNPN and SVGIG (reference sequence). The CDR3 is CAWSESLSYEQYF. The CDR3 DNA is TGTGCCTGGAGTGAAAGCCTGTCCTACGAGCAGTACTTC.

V is TRBV29-1 and J is TRBJ2-7; the match to TRBD1 covers 10 bases. Trimming cost V 6 bases and J 3 bases; bases outside gene matches: 5. The CDR3 runs to 13 residues. CDR1 SQVTM and CDR2 ANQGSEA come from the germline V gene. For the CDR3, the DNA is TGCAGCGTGATAAGGGACAGGGGCTACGAGCAGTACTTC. Its translation is CSVIRDRGYEQYF.

This clone was seen more than once but under ten times. The genes are TRBV21-1 and TRBJ2-2; the table names TRBD1, a call not compared with the DNA. TRBV21-1 is a recognized pseudogene. The CDR3 has 17 residues. The CDR3 sequence: CASSKAMDRLNTGELFF. Here the CDR3 DNA reads TGTGCCAGCAGCAAAGCAATGGACAGGCTGAACACCGGGGAGCTGTTTTTT.

This CDR3 is CASRDRTDTQYF. In DNA form, the CDR3 reads TGTGCCAGCAGGGATCGCACAGATACGCAGTATTTT. The chain is built from TRBV27 and TRBJ2-3; D is unresolved. Germline CDR1 reads MNHEY; CDR2 reads SMNVEV (reference sequence). Trimming left V 6 bases short and J 1 base short, with 5 bases between. There are 12 residues in the CDR3.

V usage is TRBV29-1 and J usage is TRBJ1-1, with a possible D match to TRBD1 (5 bases). Trimming removed 0 bases at V and 3 bases at J, with 8 bases between. Germline CDR1 and CDR2: SQVTM and ANQGSEA. The CDR3 length is 13 residues. The CDR3 is CSVEDGAHTEAFF. CDR3 in DNA: TGCAGCGTTGAAGATGGGGCACACACTGAAGCTTTCTTT.

The chain joins TRBV27 to TRBJ2-7; 8 bases line up with TRBD1. Germline loops: CDR1 MNHEY, CDR2 SMNVEV (reference sequence). The CDR3 totals 13 residues. V shed 4 bases, J shed 9 bases, and the junction held 8 bases outside the gene matches. CDR3 region: CASSSDRGTAQYF. The CDR3 DNA follows: TGTGCCAGCAGTTCCGACAGGGGTACGGCGCAGTACTTC.

This clone was recorded a few times. V gene TRBV29-1 combines with J gene TRBJ2-1; tentative D call: TRBD1 (6 bases). V dropped 6 bases and J dropped 4 bases, with 16 bases sitting between them. The CDR3 has 14 residues. In germline, CDR1 is SQVTM, CDR2 ANQGSEA. The CDR3 nucleotides read TGCAGCGTAGGGGGTGCCAGACTTTACAATGAGCAGTTCTTC. It is translated as CSVGGARLYNEQFF.

This clone was seen a few times. The genes are TRBV7-9 and TRBJ1-1; 10 bases match TRBD1. Germline values: CDR1 SEHNR, CDR2 FQNEAQ (reference sequence). Trimming cost V 5 bases and J 6 bases; bases outside gene matches: 18. This CDR3 comprises 18 residues. Here the CDR3 DNA reads TGTGCCAGCAGCCAGGGGGTCACCGGGACAGGGGACGGGCCTGAAGCTTTCTTT. Translation: CASSQGVTGTGDGPEAFF.

Comments on this clone: Distinct nucleotide sequences in the sample also encode this CDR3. This rearrangement joins TRBV29-1 to TRBJ2-5; TRBD2 matches at 14 bases. The J segment lost 3 bases and the V segment lost 5 bases, leaving 2 bases of the junction unmatched. The V gene's germline CDR1 is SQVTM and CDR2 ANQGSEA. The CDR3 length is 14 residues. Here the CDR3 DNA reads TGCAGCGTTCTGGGACTAGCGGGGGAAGAGACCCAGTACTTC. Translating it yields CSVLGLAGEETQYF.

V and J are TRBV29-1 and TRBJ1-2; D not certain. This CDR3 is built from 13 residues. In germline, CDR1 is SQVTM, CDR2 ANQGSEA. The V end lost 3 bases, the J end lost 8 bases, and 16 bases lay between the germline ends. CDR3: CSVENGPTEGYTF. The CDR3 DNA sequence: TGCAGCGTTGAGAATGGCCCGACTGAGGGCTACACCTTC.

The rearrangement uses TRBV5-1 and TRBJ2-7; D is possibly TRBD1 or TRBD2 (5 bases each). This CDR3 is built from 15 residues. Trimming cost V 4 bases and J 2 bases, with 16 bases left between them. CDR1 and CDR2 (germline): SGHRS, YFSETQ. The CDR3: CASSLPRERAYEQYF. CDR3 sequence (DNA): TGCGCCAGCAGCCTGCCCAGGGAGAGGGCCTACGAGCAGTACTTC.

This chain links TRBV29-1 with TRBJ2-3; 8 bases are a match to TRBD2. This CDR3 is built from 12 residues. The germline V gene encodes CDR1 SQVTM and CDR2 ANQGSEA. The V segment lost 7 bases and the J segment 8 bases; nucleotides outside the gene matches: 8. The CDR3 reads CSAEAGASTQYF. The CDR3 DNA is TGCAGCGCCGAAGCGGGGGCGTCTACGCAGTATTTT.

This clone turned up a few times. This same CDR3 is encoded by further DNA sequences in the sample. The chain uses TRBV28 and TRBJ2-7; D uncertain. V was shortened by 3 bases and J by 6 bases, with 6 bases between the two germline ends. This CDR3 has 11 amino acids. Looked up from germline, CDR1 is MDHEN and CDR2 is SYDVKM. The CDR3 bases are TGTGCCAGCAGTTTGTCGGGCGAGCAGTACTTC. It yields the protein CASSLSGEQYF. Based on the CDR3 plus reference TRBV28 and TRBJ2-7, the full variable domain is DVKVTQSSRYLVKRTGEKVFLECVQDMDHENMFWYRQDPGLGLRLIYFSYDVKMKEKGDIPEGYSVSREKKERFSLILESASTNQTSMYLCASSLSGEQYFGPGTRLTVT.

The chain has TRBV29-1 and TRBJ1-5; tentative D call: TRBD1 (6 bases). CDR3 length: 13 amino acids. The V gene's germline CDR1 is SQVTM and CDR2 ANQGSEA. Trimming stripped 6 bases from V and 3 bases from J, with 12 bases between. CDR3 DNA sequence: TGCAGCGTCATGACAGGATACAATCAGCCCCAGCATTTT. Its translation is CSVMTGYNQPQHF.

This clone was picked up a small number of times. This chain joins TRBV29-1 and TRBJ2-7; D is perhaps TRBD1 or TRBD2 (5 bases each). CDR3 length: 16 amino acids. Per the germline V gene, CDR1 is SQVTM and CDR2 is ANQGSEA. Trimming stripped 3 bases from V and 5 bases from J, with 23 bases between. CDR3 sequence reads: CSVEGPGEGRGDEQYF. The CDR3 bases are TGCAGCGTTGAGGGACCCGGCGAGGGCCGTGGGGACGAGCAGTACTTC.